The rows below give T cell receptor beta chains drawn from one sample of a study of PD-1 blockade in classical Hodgkin lymphoma. Assay: immunoSEQ multiplex PCR; the TCRdb copy retains only in-frame clones and omits some. The sample contains some 48,000 clones, about 80% of which appear only once. The sample was peripheral blood mononuclear cells (PBMCs), taken before the fourth cycle of nivolumab. Receptors were obtained from a human donor with classical Hodgkin lymphoma. Each CDR3 is given with its conserved first and last residue. A D gene is named only where the DNA matches it firmly. Where a row states a size, it is once, few, many or the class of an expanded clone; other rows omit it.

size: once
V: TRBV28
D: TRBD1
J: TRBJ1-3
length: 14
CDR3: CASSTTGDGNTIYF
DNA: TGTGCCAGCAGTACCACAGGGGATGGAAACACCATATATTTT

size: .
V: TRBV30
D: .
J: TRBJ2-5
length: 14
CDR3: CAWGRVGGQETQYF
DNA: TGTGCCTGGGGACGGGTAGGGGGGCAAGAGACCCAGTACTTC

size: .
V: TRBV14
D: .
J: TRBJ2-3
length: 13
CDR3: CASSQDNEDTQYF
DNA: TGTGCCAGCAGCCAAGATAACGAAGATACGCAGTATTTT

size: .
V: TRBV19
D: .
J: TRBJ1-2
length: 17
CDR3: CARINRFRGRVGYGYTF
DNA: TGTGCCAGGATAAACAGGTTTCGGGGGCGCGTGGGATATGGCTACACCTTC

size: .
V: TRBV5-6
D: .
J: TRBJ1-1
length: 13
CDR3: CASSLAANTEAFF
DNA: TGTGCCAGCAGCTTGGCCGCGAACACTGAAGCTTTCTTT

size: .
V: TRBV19
D: TRBD1
J: TRBJ1-1
length: 13
CDR3: CASWDRARDKAFF
DNA: TGTGCCAGCTGGGACAGGGCCCGAGACAAAGCTTTCTTT

size: .
V: TRBV6-1
D: .
J: TRBJ1-1
length: 11
CDR3: CASRGNTEAFF
DNA: TGTGCCAGCAGAGGGAACACTGAAGCTTTCTTT

size: .
V: TRBV25-1
D: .
J: TRBJ1-2
length: 16
CDR3: CASSATPDRANYGYTF
DNA: TGTGCCAGCAGTGCGACCCCGGACAGAGCTAACTATGGCTACACCTTC

size: .
V: TRBV28
D: .
J: TRBJ1-3
length: 17
CDR3: CASSPWDFRLSGNTIYF
DNA: TGTGCCAGCAGTCCATGGGACTTTAGACTCTCTGGAAACACCATATATTTT

size: few
V: TRBV27
D: .
J: TRBJ1-5
length: 13
CDR3: CASSFYPGQPQHF
DNA: TGTGCCAGCAGTTTTTATCCGGGCCAGCCCCAGCATTTT

size: .
V: TRBV30
D: .
J: TRBJ1-2
length: 15
CDR3: CAWSVAGARNYGYTF
DNA: TGTGCCTGGAGTGTTGCCGGGGCGAGGAACTATGGCTACACCTTC